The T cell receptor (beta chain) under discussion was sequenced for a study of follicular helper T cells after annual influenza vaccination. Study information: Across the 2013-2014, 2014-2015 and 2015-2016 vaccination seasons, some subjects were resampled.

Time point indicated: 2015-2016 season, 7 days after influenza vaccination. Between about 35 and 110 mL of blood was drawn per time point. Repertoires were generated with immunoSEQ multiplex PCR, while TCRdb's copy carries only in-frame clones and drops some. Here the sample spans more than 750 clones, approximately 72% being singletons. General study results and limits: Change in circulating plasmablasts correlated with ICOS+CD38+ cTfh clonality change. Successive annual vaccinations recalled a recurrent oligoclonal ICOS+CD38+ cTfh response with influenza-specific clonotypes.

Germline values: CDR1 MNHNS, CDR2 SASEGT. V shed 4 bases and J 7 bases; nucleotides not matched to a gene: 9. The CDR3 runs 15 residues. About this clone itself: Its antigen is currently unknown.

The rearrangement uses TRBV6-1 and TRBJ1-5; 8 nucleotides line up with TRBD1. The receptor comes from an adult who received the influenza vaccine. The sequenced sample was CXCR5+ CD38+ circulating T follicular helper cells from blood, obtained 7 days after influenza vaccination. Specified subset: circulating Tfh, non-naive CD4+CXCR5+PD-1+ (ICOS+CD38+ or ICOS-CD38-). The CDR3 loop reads CASSVSGGDTQPQHF. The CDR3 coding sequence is TGTGCCAGCAGTGTATCAGGGGGCGACACCCAGCCCCAGCATTTT.